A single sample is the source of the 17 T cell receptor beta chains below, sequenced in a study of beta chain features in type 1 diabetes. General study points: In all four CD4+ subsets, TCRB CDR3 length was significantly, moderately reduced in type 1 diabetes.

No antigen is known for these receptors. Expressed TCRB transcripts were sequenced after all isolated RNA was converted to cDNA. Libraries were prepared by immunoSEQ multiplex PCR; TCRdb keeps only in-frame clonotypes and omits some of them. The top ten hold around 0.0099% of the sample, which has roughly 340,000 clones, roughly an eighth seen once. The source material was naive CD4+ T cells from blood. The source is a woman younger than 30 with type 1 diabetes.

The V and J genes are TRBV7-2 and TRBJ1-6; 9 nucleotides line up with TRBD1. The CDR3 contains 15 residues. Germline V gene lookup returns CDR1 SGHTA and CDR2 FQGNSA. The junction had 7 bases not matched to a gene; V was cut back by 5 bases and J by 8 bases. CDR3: CASSPHRGRDSPLHF. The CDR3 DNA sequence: TGTGCCAGCAGCCCCCACAGGGGGCGAGATTCACCCCTCCACTTT.

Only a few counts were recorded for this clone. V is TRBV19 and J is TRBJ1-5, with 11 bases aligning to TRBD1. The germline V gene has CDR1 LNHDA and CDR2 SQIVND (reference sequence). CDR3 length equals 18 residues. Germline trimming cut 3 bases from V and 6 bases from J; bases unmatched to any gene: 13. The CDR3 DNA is TGTGCCAGTAGTATCGCCCCCGGACAGGGGGCAGGAGCTCAGCCCCAGCATTTT. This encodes CASSIAPGQGAGAQPQHF.

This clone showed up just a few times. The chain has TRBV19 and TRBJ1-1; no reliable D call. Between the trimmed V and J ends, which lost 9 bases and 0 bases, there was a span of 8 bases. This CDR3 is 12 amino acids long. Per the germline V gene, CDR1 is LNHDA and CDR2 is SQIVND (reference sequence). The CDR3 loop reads CARRRVNTEAFF. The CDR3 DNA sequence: TGTGCCAGGAGACGGGTGAACACTGAAGCTTTCTTT.

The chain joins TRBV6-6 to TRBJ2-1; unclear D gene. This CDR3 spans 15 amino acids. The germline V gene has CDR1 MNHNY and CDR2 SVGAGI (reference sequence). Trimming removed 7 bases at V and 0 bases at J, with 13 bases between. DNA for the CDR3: TGTGCCAGCATTAGGAGAGAAAGCTCCTACAATGAGCAGTTCTTC. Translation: CASIRRESSYNEQFF.

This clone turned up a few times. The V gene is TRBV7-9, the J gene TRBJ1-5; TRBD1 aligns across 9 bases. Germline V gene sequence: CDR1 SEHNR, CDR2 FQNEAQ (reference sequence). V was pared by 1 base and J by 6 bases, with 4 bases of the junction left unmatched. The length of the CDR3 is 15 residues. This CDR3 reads CASSLENRGPQPQHF. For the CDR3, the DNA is TGTGCCAGCAGCTTAGAGAACAGGGGGCCTCAGCCCCAGCATTTT.

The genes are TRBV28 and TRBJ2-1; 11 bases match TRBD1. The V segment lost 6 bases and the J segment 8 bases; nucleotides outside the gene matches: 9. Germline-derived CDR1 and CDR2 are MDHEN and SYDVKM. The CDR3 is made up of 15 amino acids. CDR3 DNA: TGTGCCAGCAGCCTAACCGGACAGGGGGCGGATGAGCAGTTCTTC. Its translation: CASSLTGQGADEQFF.

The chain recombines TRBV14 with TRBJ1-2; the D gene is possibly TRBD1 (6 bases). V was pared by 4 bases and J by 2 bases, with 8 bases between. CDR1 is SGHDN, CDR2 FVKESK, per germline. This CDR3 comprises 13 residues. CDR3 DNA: TGTGCCAGCAGCCCCGGACAGAACTATGGCTACACCTTC. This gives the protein CASSPGQNYGYTF.

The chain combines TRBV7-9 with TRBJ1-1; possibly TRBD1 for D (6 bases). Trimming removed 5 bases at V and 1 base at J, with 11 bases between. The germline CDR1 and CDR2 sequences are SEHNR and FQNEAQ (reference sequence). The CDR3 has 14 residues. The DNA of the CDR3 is TGTGCCAGCAGCAAGGGACATGAGAACACTGAAGCTTTCTTT. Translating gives CASSKGHENTEAFF.

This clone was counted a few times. CDR3 nucleotide sequence: TGCGCCAGCAGCCAGAGGACAGGGGGAACCCTCTATGGCTACACCTTC. Its translation is CASSQRTGGTLYGYTF. V is TRBV4-3 and J is TRBJ1-2, with TRBD1 matching over 10 bases. The CDR3 is 16 amino acids. V lost 3 bases to trimming and J lost 4 bases; unmatched junction nucleotides: 8. CDR1 and CDR2 (germline): LGHNA, YSLEER.

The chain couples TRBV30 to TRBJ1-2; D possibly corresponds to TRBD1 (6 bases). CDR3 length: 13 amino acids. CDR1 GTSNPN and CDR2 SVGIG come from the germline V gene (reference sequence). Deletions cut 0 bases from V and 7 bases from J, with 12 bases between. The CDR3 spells CAWSVQGSPGYTF. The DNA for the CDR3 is TGTGCCTGGAGTGTACAGGGTTCGCCTGGCTACACCTTC.

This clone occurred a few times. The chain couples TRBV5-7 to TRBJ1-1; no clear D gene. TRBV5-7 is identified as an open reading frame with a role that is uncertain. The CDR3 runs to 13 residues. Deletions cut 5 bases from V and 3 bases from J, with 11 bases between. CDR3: CASRHLRYTEAFF. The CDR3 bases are TGTGCCAGCAGGCATCTCCGGTACACTGAAGCTTTCTTT.

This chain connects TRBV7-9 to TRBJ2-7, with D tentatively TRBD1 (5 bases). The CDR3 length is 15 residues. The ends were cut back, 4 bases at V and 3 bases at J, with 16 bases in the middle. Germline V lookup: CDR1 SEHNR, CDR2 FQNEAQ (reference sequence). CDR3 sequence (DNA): TGTGCCAGCAGCTCCCAAGGGGCAGAGTACTACGAGCAGTACTTC. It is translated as CASSSQGAEYYEQYF.

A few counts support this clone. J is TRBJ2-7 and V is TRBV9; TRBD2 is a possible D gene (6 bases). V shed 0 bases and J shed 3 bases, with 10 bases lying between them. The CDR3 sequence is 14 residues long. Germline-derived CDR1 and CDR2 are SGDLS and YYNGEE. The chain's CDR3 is CASSVGAGYYEQYF. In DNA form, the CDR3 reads TGTGCCAGCAGCGTAGGCGCGGGATACTACGAGCAGTACTTC.

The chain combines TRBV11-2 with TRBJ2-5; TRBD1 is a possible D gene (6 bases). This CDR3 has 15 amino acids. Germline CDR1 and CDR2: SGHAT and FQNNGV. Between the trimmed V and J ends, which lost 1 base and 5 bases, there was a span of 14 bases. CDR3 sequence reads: CASSLVNPGAETQYF. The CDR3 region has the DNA TGTGCCAGCAGCTTAGTTAATCCAGGGGCGGAGACCCAGTACTTC. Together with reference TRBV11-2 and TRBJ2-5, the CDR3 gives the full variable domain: EAGVAQSPRYKIIEKRQSVAFWCNPISGHATLYWYQQILGQGPKLLIQFQNNGVVDDSQLPKDRFSAERLKGVDSTLKIQPAKLEDSAVYLCASSLVNPGAETQYFGPGTRLLVL.

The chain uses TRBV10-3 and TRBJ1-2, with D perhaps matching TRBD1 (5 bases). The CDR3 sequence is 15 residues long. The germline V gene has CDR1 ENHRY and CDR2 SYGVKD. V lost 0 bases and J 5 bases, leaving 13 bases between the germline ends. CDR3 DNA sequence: TGTGCCATCAGTGAGTCGGAGGGGAGCAGATATGGCTACACCTTC. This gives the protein CAISESEGSRYGYTF.

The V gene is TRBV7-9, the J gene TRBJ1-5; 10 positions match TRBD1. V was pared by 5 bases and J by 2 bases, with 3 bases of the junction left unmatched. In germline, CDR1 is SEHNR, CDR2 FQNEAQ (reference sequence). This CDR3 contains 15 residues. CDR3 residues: CASSPGTGGNQPQHF. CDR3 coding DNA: TGTGCCAGCAGCCCCGGGACAGGGGGCAATCAGCCCCAGCATTTT.

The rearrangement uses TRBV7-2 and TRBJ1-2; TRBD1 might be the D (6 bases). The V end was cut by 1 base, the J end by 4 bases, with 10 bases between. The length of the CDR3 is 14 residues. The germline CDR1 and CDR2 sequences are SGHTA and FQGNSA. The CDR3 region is CASSLGGTTYGYTF. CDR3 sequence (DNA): TGTGCCAGCAGCTTAGGGGGGACAACCTATGGCTACACCTTC.